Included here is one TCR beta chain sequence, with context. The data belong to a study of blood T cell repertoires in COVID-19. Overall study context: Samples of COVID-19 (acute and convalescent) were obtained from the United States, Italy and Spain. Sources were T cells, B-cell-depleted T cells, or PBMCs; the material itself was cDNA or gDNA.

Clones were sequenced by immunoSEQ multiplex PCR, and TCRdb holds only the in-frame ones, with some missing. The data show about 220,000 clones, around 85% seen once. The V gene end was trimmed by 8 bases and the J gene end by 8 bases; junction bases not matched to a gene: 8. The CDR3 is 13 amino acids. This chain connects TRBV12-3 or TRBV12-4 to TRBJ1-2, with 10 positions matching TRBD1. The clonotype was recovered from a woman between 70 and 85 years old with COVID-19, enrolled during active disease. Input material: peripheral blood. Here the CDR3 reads CASLTGTGVGYTF. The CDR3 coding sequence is TGTGCCAGCCTTACCGGGACAGGGGTCGGCTACACCTTC.